This T cell receptor (beta chain) was captured in a study of PD-1 blockade in classical Hodgkin lymphoma. General observations from the study: At C4D1, TCR diversity had climbed significantly for CD4+ cells, though not for CD8+ cells.

Note on this clone: As yet, its antigen is unknown.

Some clones are missing from TCRdb's copy, which holds only in-frame ones; the method was immunoSEQ multiplex PCR. The table records about 21,000 clones, around 70% of them present only once. Every patient relapsed after autologous stem cell transplantation, and brentuximab vedotin exposure varied. CDR1 is SNHLY and CDR2 is FYNNEI in the germline V gene. V gave up 4 bases and J gave up 4 bases; unmatched junction bases: 4. The CDR3 totals 15 residues. The sequence derives from a human donor with classical Hodgkin lymphoma. Sequencing was performed on peripheral blood mononuclear cells (PBMCs), taken before the second cycle of nivolumab. The chain recombines TRBV2 with TRBJ2-2; 9 bases are shared with TRBD2. The CDR3 region is CASSVGGRATGELFF. The CDR3 nucleotides read TGTGCCAGCAGTGTTGGCGGGAGGGCCACCGGGGAGCTGTTTTTT.